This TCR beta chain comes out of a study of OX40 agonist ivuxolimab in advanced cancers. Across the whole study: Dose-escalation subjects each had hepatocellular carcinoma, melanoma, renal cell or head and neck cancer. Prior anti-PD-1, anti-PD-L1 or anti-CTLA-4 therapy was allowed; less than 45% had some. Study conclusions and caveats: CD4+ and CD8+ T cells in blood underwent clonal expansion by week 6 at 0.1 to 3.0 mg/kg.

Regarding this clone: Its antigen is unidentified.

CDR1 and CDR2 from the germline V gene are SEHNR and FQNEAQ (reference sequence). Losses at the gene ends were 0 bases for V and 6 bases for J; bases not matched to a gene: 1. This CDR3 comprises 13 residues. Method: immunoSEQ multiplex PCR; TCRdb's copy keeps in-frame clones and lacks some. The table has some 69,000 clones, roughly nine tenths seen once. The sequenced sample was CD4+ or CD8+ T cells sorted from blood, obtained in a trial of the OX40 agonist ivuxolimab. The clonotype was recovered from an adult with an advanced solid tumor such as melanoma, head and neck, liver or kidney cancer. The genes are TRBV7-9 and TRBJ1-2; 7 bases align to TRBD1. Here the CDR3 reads CASSLATGNGYTF. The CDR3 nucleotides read TGTGCCAGCAGCTTAGCGACAGGGAATGGCTACACCTTC.